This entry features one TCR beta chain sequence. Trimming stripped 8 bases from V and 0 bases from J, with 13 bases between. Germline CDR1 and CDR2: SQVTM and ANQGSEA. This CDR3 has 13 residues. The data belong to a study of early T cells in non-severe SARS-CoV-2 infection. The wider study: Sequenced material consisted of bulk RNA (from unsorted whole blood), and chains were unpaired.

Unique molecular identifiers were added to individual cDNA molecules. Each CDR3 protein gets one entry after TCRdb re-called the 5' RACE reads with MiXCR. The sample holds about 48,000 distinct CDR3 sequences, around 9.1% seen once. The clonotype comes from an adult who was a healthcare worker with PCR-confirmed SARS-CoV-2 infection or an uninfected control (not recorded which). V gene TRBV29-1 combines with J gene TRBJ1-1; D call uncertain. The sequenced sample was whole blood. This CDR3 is CSLTVNMNTEAFF. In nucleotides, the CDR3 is TGCAGCCTAACGGTTAACATGAACACTGAAGCTTTCTTT.